This T cell receptor (beta chain) was documented in a study of T cell repertoires in cytomegalovirus infection. Whole-study context: Use of recently identified HLA-C-restricted and well-studied HLA-B-restricted CMV epitopes was part of the study. Signatures in public TCR beta sequences pointed to both CMV infection and matching HLA type.

Notes on this clonotype: Its cognate antigen is unknown.

From the reads, TCRdb called clonotypes with MiXCR, one entry per CDR3 protein. The sample lists 600,000 to 700,000 distinct CDR3 sequences; about 30% were seen once. Trimming cost V 6 bases and J 5 bases, with 10 bases left between them. This CDR3 has 13 amino acids. CDR1 MNHEY and CDR2 SVGEGT come from the germline V gene. Study-wide results and limits: Predominance within the ex vivo response was attributable to HLA-C-restricted CMV-specific TCR beta clonotypes. Based on cumulative public TCR beta family frequency, carriers of CMV plus the relevant HLA were identified.

This sequence joins TRBV6-2 or TRBV6-3 and TRBJ2-2, with D unclear. Sequenced material: cultured PBMCs, taken from culture after CMV antigen stimulation. The clonotype originates from a human donor in good health (CMV status not recorded). Some clones in this sample may be carry-over from other donors' samples. The CDR3 nucleotides read TGTGCCAGCAGGGGCGGTGAGACCGGGGAGCTGTTTTTT. The encoded protein is CASRGGETGELFF.